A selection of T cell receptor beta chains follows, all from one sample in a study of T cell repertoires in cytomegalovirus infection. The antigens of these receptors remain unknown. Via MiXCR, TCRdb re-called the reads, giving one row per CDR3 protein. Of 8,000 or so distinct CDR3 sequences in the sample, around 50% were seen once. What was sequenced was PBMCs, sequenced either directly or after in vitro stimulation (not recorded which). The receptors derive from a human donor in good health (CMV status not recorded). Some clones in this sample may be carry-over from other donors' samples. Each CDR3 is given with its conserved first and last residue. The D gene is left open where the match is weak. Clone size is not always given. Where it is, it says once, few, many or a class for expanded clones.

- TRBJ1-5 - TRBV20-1 CSARGIALNQPQHF TGCAGTGCTAGAGGGATAGCTCTCAATCAGCCCCAGCATTTT
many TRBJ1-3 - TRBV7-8 CASSLEYAGVGNTIYF TGTGCCAGCAGCTTAGAGTATGCCGGGGTAGGAAACACCATATATTTT
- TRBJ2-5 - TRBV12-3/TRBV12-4 CASSWGHLETQYF TGTGCCAGCAGTTGGGGCCACTTGGAGACCCAGTACTTC
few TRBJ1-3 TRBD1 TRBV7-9 CASSLNSPGQSGNTIYF TGTGCCAGCAGCTTAAATTCCCCGGGACAGTCTGGAAACACCATATATTTT
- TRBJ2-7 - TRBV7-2 CASSWTDTYEQYF TGTGCCAGCAGCTGGACAGACACCTACGAGCAGTACTTC
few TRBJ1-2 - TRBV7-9 CASSQGDPGDFNYGYTF TGTGCCAGCAGCCAGGGCGATCCAGGAGACTTCAACTATGGCTACACCTTC
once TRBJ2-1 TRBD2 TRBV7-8 CDSSSGTTSVNEQFF TGTGACAGCAGCTCGGGGACGACTAGCGTAAATGAGCAGTTCTTC
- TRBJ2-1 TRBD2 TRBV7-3 CASSSVGGLRDEQFF TGTGCCAGCAGCTCGGTCGGGGGGTTACGGGATGAGCAGTTCTTC
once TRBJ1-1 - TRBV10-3 CAKRRGGDEDCF TGTGCCAAGCGACGGGGGGGGGATGAAGATTGCTTT
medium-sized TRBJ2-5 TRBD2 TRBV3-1 CASSQETVWLSPGLAPRAETQYF TGTGCCAGCAGCCAAGAAACAGTCTGGCTTTCCCCGGGACTAGCGCCGAGGGCAGAGACCCAGTACTTC
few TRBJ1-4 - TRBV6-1 CASSDGNGLRLFF TGTGCCAGCAGTGATGGAAATGGGTTACGACTGTTTTTT
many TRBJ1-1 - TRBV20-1 CSAKVGAGVTEAFF TGCAGTGCTAAAGTTGGTGCAGGGGTCACTGAAGCTTTCTTT
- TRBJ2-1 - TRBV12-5 CASGLVSVIGSVPYHEQFF TGTGCTAGTGGTTTGGTCTCGGTAATAGGGTCCGTCCCCTACCATGAGCAGTTCTTC
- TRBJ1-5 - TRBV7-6 CAHSPETSSNQPQHF TGTGCCCACAGCCCCGAAACATCCAGCAATCAGCCCCAGCATTTT
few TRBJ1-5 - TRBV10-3 CAISESEQVIDETRNQPQNF TGTGCCATCAGTGAGTCGGAACAGGTGATTGACGAGACTCGCAATCAGCCCCAGAATTTT
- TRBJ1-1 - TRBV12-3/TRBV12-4 CASSRMFSKQGTESFF TGTGCCAGCAGCCGCATGTTTTCCAAACAGGGCACTGAATCTTTCTTT
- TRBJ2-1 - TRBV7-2 CASSSRGLEQFF TGTGCCAGCAGCTCACGAGGTCTTGAGCAGTTCTTC
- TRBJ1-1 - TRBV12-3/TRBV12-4 CASRLMVSKQCTEAFF TGTGCCAGCAGACTCATGGTTTCCAAACAGTGCACTGAAGCTTTCTTT
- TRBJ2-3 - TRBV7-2 CASSLTDKIDPHYF TGTGCCAGCAGCTTAACGGACAAGATAGATCCTCATTATTTT
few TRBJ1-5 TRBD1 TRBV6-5 CSTGLRQGTNQPKHF TGTTCCACAGGCCTACGACAGGGGACCAATCAGCCCAAGCATTTT
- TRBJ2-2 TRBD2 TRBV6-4 CASREAGGEETGELFF TGTGCCAGCAGAGAAGCGGGGGGGGAAGAGACCGGGGAGCTGTTTTTT
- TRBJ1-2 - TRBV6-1 CAIAILVARGPNYGYTF TGTGCCATCGCGATTCTCGTCGCGAGGGGCCCTAACTATGGCTACACCTTC
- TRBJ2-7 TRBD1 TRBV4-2 CASSQDWGPRQGCEQYF TGTGCCAGCAGCCAAGATTGGGGCCCGCGACAGGGGTGCGAGCAGTACTTC
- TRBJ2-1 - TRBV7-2 CASSLEGGWYNEQFF TGTGCCAGCAGCTTAGAGGGAGGATGGTACAATGAGCAGTTCTTC
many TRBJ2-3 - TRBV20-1 CSPYPAPTTSDTQYF TGCAGTCCCTATCCAGCGCCAACCACTTCGGATACGCAGTATTTT
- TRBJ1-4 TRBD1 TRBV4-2 CASSQEEGQAFATNEKLFF TGTGCCAGCAGCCAAGAAGAAGGACAGGCTTTTGCAACTAATGAAAAACTGTTTTTT
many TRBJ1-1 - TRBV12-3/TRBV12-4 CASSLRVSKQFTEAFF TGTGCCAGCAGCCTCAGGGTTTCCAAACAGTTCACGGAAGCTTTCTTT
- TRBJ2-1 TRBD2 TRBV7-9 CASSFERGVYNEQFF TGTGCCAGCAGCTTTGAACGGGGGGTCTACAATGAGCAGTTCTTC
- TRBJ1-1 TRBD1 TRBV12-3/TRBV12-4 CASSSRSRQGLREAFF TGTGCCAGCAGTTCCCGGTCTAGACAGGGTTTGAGAGAAGCTTTCTTT
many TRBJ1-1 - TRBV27 CASSARSVYGQRNTEAFF TGTGCCAGCAGTGCCCGGTCCGTTTACGGACAGAGGAACACTGAAGCTTTCTTT
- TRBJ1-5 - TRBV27 CASISGSGQPQNF TGTGCCAGCATTTCAGGGTCTGGGCAGCCCCAGAATTTT
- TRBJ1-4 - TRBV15 CATSREGTATNEKLFF TGTGCCACCAGCAGAGAGGGCACAGCAACTAATGAAAAACTGTTTTTT
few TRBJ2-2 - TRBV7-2 CASSLNEPGELFF TGTGCCAGCAGCTTAAATGAGCCCGGGGAGCTGTTTTTT
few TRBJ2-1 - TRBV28 CASSSSYGQKGNNEQFF TGTGCCAGCAGTTCCTCCTACGGTCAAAAGGGGAACAATGAGCAGTTCTTC
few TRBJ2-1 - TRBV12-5 CASGLVSLIGAVPYNETFF TGTGCTAGTGGTTTGGTATCGTTAATAGGGGCCGTCCCCTACAATGAGACGTTCTTC
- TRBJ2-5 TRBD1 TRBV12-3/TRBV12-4 CASSLRQGRETQYF TGTGCCAGCAGTTTGCGACAGGGGAGGGAGACCCAGTACTTC
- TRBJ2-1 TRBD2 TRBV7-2 CASSRGLAGGEQFF TGTGCCAGCAGCCGGGGACTAGCGGGAGGTGAGCAGTTCTTC
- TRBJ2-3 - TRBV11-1 CASTPRGQTRDTQYF TGTGCCAGCACCCCTCGGGGGCAGACGAGGGATACGCAGTATTTT
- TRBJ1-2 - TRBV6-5 CASSSRGGNGYTF TGTGCCAGCAGTTCCAGGGGTGGGAATGGCTACACCTTC
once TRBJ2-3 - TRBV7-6 CASSPGLPTDTQYF TGTGCCAGCAGCCCGGGACTTCCCACAGATACGCAGTATTTT
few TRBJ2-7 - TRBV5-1 CASSLTPQGRGGF TGCGCCAGCAGCTTGACCCCGCAAGGCAGGGGAGGCTTC
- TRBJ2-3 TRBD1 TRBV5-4 CDSSWTGEDTKYF TGTGACAGCAGCTGGACAGGGGAAGATACGAAGTATTTT
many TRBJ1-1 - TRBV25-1 CASSDSPFSPGLLRLNTEAFF TGTGCCAGCAGTGATTCCCCTTTTTCCCCGGGACTACTTCGGCTGAACACTGAAGCTTTCTTT
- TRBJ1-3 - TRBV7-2 CASSLRGSGNTIYF TGTGCCAGCAGCCTCAGGGGCTCTGGAAACACCATATATTTT
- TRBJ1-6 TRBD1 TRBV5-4 CASSLSGTANSPLHF TGTGCCAGCAGCTTGTCGGGGACAGCAAATTCACCCCTCCACTTT
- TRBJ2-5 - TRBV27 CASSPGPYSVPQETQYF TGTGCCAGCAGCCCAGGACCCTACAGCGTACCCCAAGAGACCCAGTACTTC
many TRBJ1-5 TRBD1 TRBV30 CAWTDRGSSNQPQHF TGTGCCTGGACGGACAGGGGCTCGAGCAATCAGCCCCAGCATTTT
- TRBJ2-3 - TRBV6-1 CASSLIRAGDTQYF TGTGCCAGCAGTCTTATCAGGGCGGGAGATACGCAGTATTTT
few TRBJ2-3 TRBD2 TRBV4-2 CASSQRSGISTDTQYF TGTGCCAGCAGCCAGAGGAGCGGGATTAGCACAGATACGCAGTATTTT
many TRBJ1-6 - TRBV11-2 CASSLRVQLGFDNSPLHF TGTGCCAGCAGCTTACGTGTTCAGTTGGGGTTCGATAATTCACCCCTCCACTTT
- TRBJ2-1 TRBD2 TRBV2 CASRGQGLAVDEQFF TGTGCCAGCAGAGGGCAGGGACTAGCGGTAGATGAGCAGTTCTTC